Presented here are 29 T cell receptor beta chains from one specimen sequenced in a study of post-analysis software for immune sequencing data. General study findings and limits: Controls showed lower frequencies than patients for 5 or 6 TRBV segments, and TRBV5-6, TRBV5-1 and TRBV20-1 were among these.

What these receptors recognize is not known. TCR beta libraries were prepared from cDNA with unique molecular identifiers. TCRdb re-called the PCR reads with MiXCR, one entry per CDR3 protein. The sample carries 350,000 to 500,000 distinct CDR3 sequences, about 39% recorded once. Input material: blood. These receptors all come from a girl aged 2 to 9 with multiple sclerosis.

There are a few counts of this clonotype. V is TRBV30 and J is TRBJ1-5; D not certain. The CDR3 consists of 13 residues. V was shortened by 4 bases and J by 9 bases, with 16 bases between the two germline ends. Germline CDR1 GTSNPN, CDR2 SVGIG (reference sequence). The CDR3 region has the DNA TGTGCCTGGAACAAGCGGGCCCTAGGGCCCCAGCATTTT. It is translated as CAWNKRALGPQHF.

The chain is built from TRBV20-1 and TRBJ2-7, with TRBD2 matching over 13 bases. V was pared by 6 bases and J by 0 bases, with 11 bases of the junction left unmatched. The CDR3 length is 17 residues. CDR1 and CDR2 (germline): DFQATT, SNEGSKA (reference sequence). CDR3 protein: CSALDPGLAGFSYEQYF. CDR3 nucleotide sequence: TGCAGTGCCCTGGACCCGGGACTAGCGGGGTTCTCCTACGAGCAGTACTTC.

The chain couples TRBV6-2 or TRBV6-3 to TRBJ1-1; tentative D call: TRBD1 (5 bases). The germline V gene encodes CDR1 MNHEY and CDR2 SVGEGT. The CDR3 runs 14 residues. With 2 bases removed from V and 4 bases from J, the gap between germline ends came to 11 bases. The CDR3 coding sequence is TGTGCCAGCAGTTACGTTTCGGGGGGCACTGAAGCTTTCTTT. Protein sequence: CASSYVSGGTEAFF.

This clonotype has more than one count but fewer than ten. The chain couples TRBV10-3 to TRBJ2-7, with no clear D. V was pared by 3 bases and J by 2 bases, with 5 bases between. The germline V gene encodes CDR1 ENHRY and CDR2 SYGVKD. The CDR3 loop spans 12 amino acids. CDR3 sequence reads: CAISDRTYEQYF. The CDR3 DNA sequence: TGTGCCATCAGTGACAGAACCTACGAGCAGTACTTC.

With respect to this clonotype: The conserved closing phenylalanine or tryptophan is absent in this CDR3, likely reflecting a read error. CDR3 bases: TGTGCCATCAGGCCAGACCGGGACGGACCCTACGAGCAGTACTGC. Translated: CAIRPDRDGPYEQYC. The chain is built from TRBV10-3 and TRBJ2-7; the D call may be TRBD1 or TRBD2 (5 bases each). Per germline, CDR1 ENHRY and CDR2 SYGVKD. The length of the CDR3 is 15 residues. Trimming took 6 bases from V and 2 from J, leaving 17 bases between them.

This chain links TRBV7-3 with TRBJ2-1, with 8 bases that match TRBD2. CDR3 length: 15 amino acids. J lost 2 bases, V lost 2 bases, and 2 bases had no gene match. Germline V gives CDR1 SGHTA, CDR2 FQGTGA. This CDR3 reads CASSLDGGAYNEQFF. CDR3 DNA sequence: TGTGCCAGCAGCTTAGACGGGGGGGCCTACAATGAGCAGTTCTTC.

There are a few counts of this clonotype. V gene TRBV12-3 or TRBV12-4 combines with J gene TRBJ1-2; D ambiguous. The CDR3 runs 13 residues. The V end was cut by 5 bases, the J end by 6 bases, with 13 bases between. The CDR3 nucleotides read TGTGCCAGCAGTACTGACCAAAGGGATGGCTACACCTTC. This codes for CASSTDQRDGYTF.

This clonotype showed up just a few times. The chain employs TRBV10-3 and TRBJ2-7, with 11 positions matching TRBD1. This CDR3 is 14 amino acids long. J was trimmed by 2 bases and V by 7 bases; bases with no gene match: 4. CDR1 and CDR2 from the germline V gene are ENHRY and SYGVKD. CDR3 amino acids: CAIKPGQGAYEQYF. DNA of the CDR3: TGTGCCATCAAACCGGGACAGGGGGCCTACGAGCAGTACTTC.

The sample holds a few counts of this clonotype. The chain carries TRBV20-1 and TRBJ2-7; 7 bases align to TRBD1. The CDR3 loop spans 12 amino acids. Trimming took 1 base from V and 3 from J; bases not matched to a gene: 0. CDR1 and CDR2 from the germline V gene are DFQATT and SNEGSKA (reference sequence). The CDR3 coding sequence is TGCAGTGCTAGAGGACAGGGCTACGAGCAGTACTTC. It specifies CSARGQGYEQYF.

The chain couples TRBV9 to TRBJ1-6, with D hard to call. CDR1 is SGDLS and CDR2 is YYNGEE in the germline V gene. There are 13 residues in the CDR3. V lost 4 bases and J lost 14, with 16 bases in between. The CDR3 sequence is CASSFSEGGSLHF. The CDR3 bases are TGTGCCAGCAGCTTCAGTGAGGGCGGATCCCTCCACTTT.

This clonotype has just a few counts. The V and J genes are TRBV20-1 and TRBJ2-7, with unresolved D. CDR1 and CDR2 (germline): DFQATT, SNEGSKA (reference sequence). The CDR3 extends over 12 amino acids. V gave up 1 base and J gave up 0 bases, with 4 bases separating them. The CDR3 coding sequence is TGCAGTGCTAGAGTCACCTCCTACGAGCAGTACTTC. Translated, it gives CSARVTSYEQYF.

The gene calls are TRBV12-3 or TRBV12-4 and TRBJ1-5; 8 nucleotides align to TRBD1. The CDR3 is 14 residues long. The V and J ends lost 7 bases and 7 bases, in that order; junction bases with no gene match: 9. The chain's CDR3 is CASTRAGGGQPQHF. The CDR3 DNA sequence: TGTGCCAGCACAAGGGCAGGGGGCGGCCAGCCCCAGCATTTT.

The chain combines TRBV6-5 with TRBJ2-2; TRBD2 agrees at 11 bases. The CDR3 is 16 residues long. Germline V lookup: CDR1 MNHEY, CDR2 SVGAGI. The J segment lost 6 bases and the V segment lost 4 bases, leaving 7 bases of the junction unmatched. The CDR3: CASSLASGRSPGELFF. The DNA of the CDR3 is TGTGCCAGCAGTTTGGCTAGCGGGAGGAGTCCCGGGGAGCTGTTTTTT.

J is TRBJ2-1 and V is TRBV7-2; 11 bases are shared with TRBD2. The germline V gene has CDR1 SGHTA and CDR2 FQGNSA. The CDR3 spans 18 residues. J lost 0 bases, V lost 5 bases, and 9 bases had no gene match. The CDR3 region is CASSPSTTSGSSYNEQFF. CDR3 bases: TGTGCCAGCAGCCCTAGCACCACTAGCGGGAGCTCCTACAATGAGCAGTTCTTC. Drawing the rest from reference TRBV7-2 and TRBJ2-1, the complete variable domain is GAGVSQSPSNKVTEKGKDVELRCDPISGHTALYWYRQSLGQGLEFLIYFQGNSAPDKSGLPSDRFSAERTGGSVSTLTIQRTQQEDSAVYLCASSPSTTSGSSYNEQFFGPGTRLTVL.

The gene calls are TRBV7-2 and TRBJ2-3, with TRBD1 matching over 9 bases. V shed 8 bases and J 3 bases; nucleotides not matched to a gene: 9. Germline V gives CDR1 SGHTA, CDR2 FQGNSA. This CDR3 comprises 15 residues. Written as DNA, the CDR3 is TGTGCCAGCCGTCCGGGACAGGGAATGACAGATACGCAGTATTTT. Amino acid sequence: CASRPGQGMTDTQYF.

The V gene is TRBV12-3 or TRBV12-4, the J gene TRBJ1-4; D is possibly TRBD1 (5 bases). The CDR3 runs to 15 residues. Trimming cost V 5 bases and J 3 bases, with 13 bases left between them. The chain's CDR3 is CASSPMGRPNEKLFF. CDR3 bases: TGTGCCAGCAGTCCTATGGGGCGGCCTAATGAAAAACTGTTTTTT.

This clonotype was observed a handful of times. This rearrangement joins TRBV28 to TRBJ1-5; 8 nucleotides line up with TRBD1. CDR1 MDHEN and CDR2 SYDVKM come from the germline V gene. Losses at the gene ends were 10 bases for V and 3 bases for J; bases not matched to a gene: 5. The CDR3 is made up of 13 amino acids. CDR3 sequence (DNA): TGTGCCATCCGACAGGGGTACAATCAGCCCCAGCATTTT. It specifies CAIRQGYNQPQHF. Filled out from reference TRBV28 and TRBJ1-5, the complete variable domain reads DVKVTQSSRYLVKRTGEKVFLECVQDMDHENMFWYRQDPGLGLRLIYFSYDVKMKEKGDIPEGYSVSREKKERFSLILESASTNQTSMYLCAIRQGYNQPQHFGDGTRLSIL.

This chain connects TRBV27 to TRBJ2-7; possibly TRBD2 for D (6 bases). Trimming took off 2 bases at V and 5 bases at J, with 10 bases between the two ends. Germline-derived CDR1 and CDR2 are MNHEY and SMNVEV (reference sequence). The CDR3 is 13 residues long. CDR3 nucleotide sequence: TGTGCCAGCAGTTTAGTCGCTAGCGACGAGCAGTACTTC. Its protein product is CASSLVASDEQYF.

This clonotype was seen only a few times. This chain uses TRBV6-5 with TRBJ2-7; D not certain. CDR1 and CDR2 from the germline V gene are MNHEY and SVGAGI. CDR3 length: 13 amino acids. V was pared by 6 bases and J by 0 bases, with 9 bases between. CDR3 sequence (DNA): TGTGCCAGCAGAACTCCTGACTCCTACGAGCAGTACTTC. Translating gives CASRTPDSYEQYF.

This sequence joins TRBV7-2 and TRBJ1-3, with D possibly being TRBD1 (5 bases). The CDR3 runs 16 residues. V was shortened by 2 bases and J by 10 bases, with 21 bases between the two germline ends. Looked up from germline, CDR1 is SGHTA and CDR2 is FQGNSA. In DNA, the CDR3 is TGTGCCAGCAGCTTAATGGGACCGCGAACCACACATACCATATATTTT. This translates into CASSLMGPRTTHTIYF.

The chain is built from TRBV27 and TRBJ1-5; 7 positions match TRBD1. J gave up 7 bases and V 4 bases, and 7 bases lay outside the gene matches. The CDR3 length is 14 residues. The germline gives CDR1 MNHEY, CDR2 SMNVEV (reference sequence). The CDR3 loop reads CASSSSYRGQPQHF. Here the CDR3 DNA reads TGTGCCAGCAGTTCCTCGTACAGGGGACAGCCCCAGCATTTT.

The CDR3 DNA follows: TGTGCCAGCACCGGGGTTTTAGGATGGGGGGCCAACGTCCTGACTTTC. This sequence encodes CASTGVLGWGANVLTF. The chain is built from TRBV12-3 or TRBV12-4 and TRBJ2-6; a weak D match, TRBD2 (5 bases). The CDR3 has 16 amino acids. V was cut by 7 bases and J by 4 bases, with 17 bases left in between.

This clonotype was seen a few times. This sequence joins TRBV12-3 or TRBV12-4 and TRBJ2-7; 7 nucleotides align to TRBD2. CDR3 length: 16 amino acids. Trimming removed 5 bases from V and 0 bases from J; junction bases left unmatched: 10. For the CDR3, the DNA is TGTGCCAGCAGTCCTAGCGGTGGGGGGGGCTCCTACGAGCAGTACTTC. Translated: CASSPSGGGGSYEQYF.

This CDR3 is CSARPPWTSHTSTDTQYF. The DNA of the CDR3 is TGCAGTGCTAGACCGCCTTGGACTAGCCATACTAGCACAGATACGCAGTATTTT. The V call is TRBV20-1, the J call TRBJ2-3; 8 positions agree with TRBD2. CDR3 length: 18 amino acids. Unmatched junction bases numbered 13, after V lost 2 bases and J lost 0 bases. Germline CDR1 DFQATT, CDR2 SNEGSKA (reference sequence).

The genes are TRBV12-3 or TRBV12-4 and TRBJ2-5; D gene uncertain. The CDR3 totals 13 residues. Trimming cost V 3 bases and J 11 bases, with 16 bases left between them. CDR3 region: CASSFRGSKEQYF. Written as DNA, the CDR3 is TGTGCCAGCAGTTTCCGCGGTAGCAAGGAGCAGTACTTC.

This clonotype was seen more than once but under ten times. The chain carries TRBV15 and TRBJ2-7; either TRBD1 or TRBD2 may supply D (5 bases each). V lost 6 bases and J lost 2, with 8 bases in between. The CDR3 is made up of 12 amino acids. The germline V gene encodes CDR1 LNHNV and CDR2 YYDKDF (reference sequence). CDR3 loop: CATRGETYEQYF. The CDR3 DNA sequence: TGTGCCACCAGAGGGGAGACCTACGAGCAGTACTTC. The whole variable domain, filled in from reference TRBV15 and TRBJ2-7, reads DAMVIQNPRYQVTQFGKPVTLSCSQTLNHNVMYWYQQKSSQAPKLLFHYYDKDFNNEADTPDNFQSRRPNTSFCFLDIRSPGLGDTAMYLCATRGETYEQYFGPGTRLTVT.

This clonotype was found a few times. The chain couples TRBV19 to TRBJ2-3, with D maybe TRBD2 (7 bases). Trimming left V 0 bases short and J 6 bases short, with 19 bases between. The CDR3 has 17 residues. The germline V gene has CDR1 LNHDA and CDR2 SQIVND (reference sequence). This chain's CDR3 is CASSIDLVGGGADTQYF. CDR3 in DNA: TGTGCCAGTAGTATAGATCTGGTGGGAGGGGGAGCTGATACGCAGTATTTT.

A few counts support this clonotype. This chain joins TRBV12-3 or TRBV12-4 and TRBJ2-7; 7 bases align to TRBD2. Losses at the gene ends were 6 bases for V and 3 bases for J; bases not matched to a gene: 8. The CDR3 consists of 14 residues. The CDR3 here is CASRFGGSLYEQYF. As DNA, the CDR3 is TGTGCCAGCAGATTCGGGGGGTCGCTCTACGAGCAGTACTTC.

V gene TRBV4-2 combines with J gene TRBJ2-5, with no clear D. Trimming took 4 bases from V and 1 from J, leaving 10 bases between them. This CDR3 contains 14 residues. CDR1 is LGHNA, CDR2 YNFKEQ, per germline. The CDR3 DNA sequence: TGTGCCAGCAGCCCTTACGCGGCCCAAGAGACCCAGTACTTC. This encodes CASSPYAAQETQYF.